Listed below are T cell receptor beta chains from one sample, sequenced in a study of OX40 agonist ivuxolimab in advanced cancers. The protocol was immunoSEQ multiplex PCR, while the TCRdb copy is restricted to in-frame clones and leaves out a portion. The sample contains tens of thousands of clones, around 93% of which appear only once. The sample here was CD4+ or CD8+ T cells sorted from blood, taken in a trial of the OX40 agonist ivuxolimab. The source of these receptors is an adult with an advanced solid tumor such as melanoma, head and neck, liver or kidney cancer. Each CDR3 is given without its conserved first and last residue. The order of the fields is V gene, CDR3 protein.

TRBV7-9,ASSLASGGLYNEQF
TRBV13,ASSRTSGRNEQF
TRBV7-9,ASSLARLAAGELF
TRBV6-1,ASSITRRSSFEQY
TRBV7-9,ASRAGGRRNTIY
TRBV7-9,ASSLTRTSGRPGLHEQY
TRBV13,ASSLANEQF
TRBV29-1,SVLAGGLEQY
TRBV19,ASSTLGQAFNYGYT
TRBV27,ASRGTGLNTEAF
TRBV7-9,ASSPPTGTYGYT
TRBV9,ASSVADRMWETQY
TRBV28,ASSLTGQEGELF
TRBV5-6,ASTWGGTDTQY
TRBV27,ASSPGPLNTEAF
TRBV6-6,ASTQAITASYNEQF
TRBV9,ASSLQGGEQY
TRBV4-3,ASSQLPGLAGPYEQY
TRBV7-2,ASSFRWGARNQPQH
TRBV28,ASSLNRLAGGPVGRETQY
TRBV27,ASSFSSGSSYEQY
TRBV5-1,ASSHSGLAVDYEQY
TRBV9,ASSSASGLTYNEQF
TRBV10-2,ASSGANTGELF